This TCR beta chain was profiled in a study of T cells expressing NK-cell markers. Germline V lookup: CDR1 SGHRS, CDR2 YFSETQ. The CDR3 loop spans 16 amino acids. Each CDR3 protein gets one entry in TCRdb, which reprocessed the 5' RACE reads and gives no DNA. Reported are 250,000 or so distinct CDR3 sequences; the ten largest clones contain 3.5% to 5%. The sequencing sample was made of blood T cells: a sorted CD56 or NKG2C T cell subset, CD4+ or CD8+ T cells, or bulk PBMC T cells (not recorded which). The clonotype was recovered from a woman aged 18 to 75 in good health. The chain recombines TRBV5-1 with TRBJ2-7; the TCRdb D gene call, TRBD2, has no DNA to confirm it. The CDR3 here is CASSPGLVGQSYEQYF.